The 11 T cell receptor beta chains below come from one sample, sequenced in a study of shared clonotypes between healthy human individuals. Naive CD8 cells, CD45RO-negative and positively selected for CCR7, excluded terminally differentiated effector memory CD45RA+ cells. Profiled with immunoSEQ multiplex PCR; TCRdb holds only in-frame clones, not every one. The table records around 610,000 clones, roughly 96% of them present only once. The sequenced material came from naive CD8+ T cells sorted from blood. The receptors were sampled from a woman in her 30s in good health.

The rearrangement uses TRBV25-1 and TRBJ2-1; D not resolved. The V gene lost 3 bases and the J gene lost 0 bases, with 9 bases spanning the gap. Germline assignment: CDR1 MGHDK and CDR2 SYGVNS. The length of the CDR3 is 15 residues. The CDR3 sequence: CASSDRLSSYNEQFF. The CDR3 DNA reads TGTGCCAGCAGTGACAGGCTGAGCTCCTACAATGAGCAGTTCTTC.

About this clone itself: Different DNA sequences within this sample yield the same CDR3. CDR3 region: CASSYSRGNTEAFF. CDR3 sequence (DNA): TGTGCCAGCAGTTACAGTAGGGGGAACACTGAAGCTTTCTTT. The chain links TRBV6-5 to TRBJ1-1, with a possible D match to TRBD1 (5 bases). Germline V gene data show CDR1 as MNHEY and CDR2 as SVGAGI. V was clipped by 2 bases and J by 1 base, with 8 bases between them. The CDR3 spans 14 residues.

This chain uses TRBV28 with TRBJ2-3, with D perhaps matching TRBD2 (6 bases). With 2 bases removed from V and 2 bases from J, the gap between germline ends came to 11 bases. This CDR3 spans 15 amino acids. CDR1 is MDHEN, CDR2 SYDVKM, per germline. CDR3 in DNA: TGTGCCAGCAGTTTACTCCTAGCGAACACAGATACGCAGTATTTT. Its translation is CASSLLLANTDTQYF.

This clone appeared once. The CDR3 protein is CASSYSGRSTYEQYF. CDR3 in DNA: TGTGCCAGCAGTTACTCGGGGCGGTCCACCTACGAGCAGTACTTC. The chain uses TRBV6-5 and TRBJ2-7; D may be TRBD1 (5 bases). The CDR3 sequence is 15 residues long. Germline lookup yields CDR1 MNHEY and CDR2 SVGAGI. Trimming pared 0 bases from V and 2 bases from J, leaving 11 bases between.

This chain joins TRBV29-1 and TRBJ1-1; D not certain. The CDR3 totals 13 residues. Trimming left V 0 bases short and J 3 bases short, with 8 bases between. CDR1 and CDR2 from the germline V gene are SQVTM and ANQGSEA. This CDR3 reads CSVEEKVYTEAFF. The CDR3 region has the DNA TGCAGCGTTGAAGAAAAGGTGTACACTGAAGCTTTCTTT. The complete variable domain, with remaining parts taken from reference TRBV29-1 and TRBJ1-1, reads SAVISQKPSRDICQRGTSLTIQCQVDSQVTMMFWYRQQPGQSLTLIATANQGSEATYESGFVIDKFPISRPNLTFSTLTVSNMSPEDSSIYLCSVEEKVYTEAFFGQGTRLTVV.

The chain has TRBV14 and TRBJ2-7; the D gene could be TRBD1 or TRBD2 (5 bases each). With 1 base removed from V and 3 bases from J, the gap between germline ends came to 13 bases. The CDR3 totals 15 residues. Germline V gives CDR1 SGHDN, CDR2 FVKESK. The CDR3 coding sequence is TGTGCCAGCAGCCAAGGTTGGGGGACCGGCTACGAGCAGTACTTC. Encoded protein: CASSQGWGTGYEQYF.

The rearrangement links TRBV19 to TRBJ2-5; 7 bases agree with TRBD1. The length of the CDR3 is 16 residues. After removal of 5 bases from V and 4 bases from J, the junction contained 13 bases not matched to a gene. In germline, CDR1 is LNHDA, CDR2 SQIVND (reference sequence). This CDR3 reads CASSDPTGYLGETQYF. The CDR3 DNA is TGTGCCAGTAGTGATCCGACAGGGTACCTGGGAGAGACCCAGTACTTC.

The chain links TRBV28 to TRBJ1-5; D is unclear. The germline V gene encodes CDR1 MDHEN and CDR2 SYDVKM. Trimming removed 0 bases at V and 4 bases at J, with 10 bases between. The CDR3 has 15 residues. As DNA, the CDR3 is TGTGCCAGCAGTTTATGGGCCGCATTAAATCAGCCCCAGCATTTT. Encoded protein: CASSLWAALNQPQHF. Full variable domain (missing parts from reference TRBV28 and TRBJ1-5): DVKVTQSSRYLVKRTGEKVFLECVQDMDHENMFWYRQDPGLGLRLIYFSYDVKMKEKGDIPEGYSVSREKKERFSLILESASTNQTSMYLCASSLWAALNQPQHFGDGTRLSIL.

The chain employs TRBV27 and TRBJ2-1; 12 bases match TRBD1. V lost 5 bases, J lost 10 bases, and 9 bases stayed unmatched. CDR1 is MNHEY and CDR2 is SMNVEV in the germline V gene (reference sequence). CDR3 length: 15 amino acids. The CDR3 loop reads CASSEPGTGGREQFF. CDR3 sequence (DNA): TGTGCCAGCAGTGAACCCGGGACAGGGGGCCGGGAGCAGTTCTTC.

The chain recombines TRBV19 with TRBJ1-1, with TRBD1 matching over 9 bases. Germline values: CDR1 LNHDA, CDR2 SQIVND (reference sequence). With V trimmed by 5 bases and J by 10 bases, 8 bases remained unmatched. The CDR3 runs 13 residues. CDR3 nucleotide sequence: TGTGCCAGTAGTGAGTCACAGGGGGCAGGAGCTTTCTTT. The encoded protein is CASSESQGAGAFF.

With regard to this clone: Other DNA sequences in this sample translate to the same CDR3. The V gene is TRBV5-1, the J gene TRBJ2-7; D gene ambiguous. Germline CDR1 and CDR2: SGHRS and YFSETQ. V lost 0 bases and J lost 0, with 4 bases in between. CDR3 length: 13 residues. CDR3 sequence (DNA): TGCGCCAGCAGCTTGGCCCACTCCTACGAGCAGTACTTC. Amino acid sequence: CASSLAHSYEQYF.